The T cell receptor beta chain under discussion was sequenced for a study of cytomegalovirus exposure and HLA in healthy donors. General observations from the study: Later work associated approximately 17,000 TCR beta sequences with HLA alleles at 0.05 false discovery rate. Researchers left out some V segments, among them TRBV6-2 and TRBV6-3, as indistinguishable. About 90% or about 30% of the time was how often most TCR beta V segments were productive, according to an earlier analysis.

Germline V CDR1 and CDR2: SQVTM, ANQGSEA. Germline trimming cut 7 bases from V and 2 bases from J; bases unmatched to any gene: 7. The CDR3 loop spans 13 amino acids. Concerning this clone itself: Its antigen is as yet unknown.

Primers included in the PCR were 60 Vbeta and 13 Jbeta primers. Sequencing used immunoSEQ multiplex PCR; TCRdb keeps in-frame clones, though not all of them. There are 40,000 to 55,000 clones in the sample; 75% to 80% occur only once, and less than 3% lies in the top ten. This chain connects TRBV29-1 to TRBJ1-1; 7 nucleotides line up with TRBD1. The TCR was taken from a woman in her thirties or forties in good health and CMV-seropositive. Sequencing used PBMCs. The CDR3 loop is CSGQQGSNTEAFF. The CDR3, as DNA: TGCAGCGGGCAACAGGGGTCTAACACTGAAGCTTTCTTT.